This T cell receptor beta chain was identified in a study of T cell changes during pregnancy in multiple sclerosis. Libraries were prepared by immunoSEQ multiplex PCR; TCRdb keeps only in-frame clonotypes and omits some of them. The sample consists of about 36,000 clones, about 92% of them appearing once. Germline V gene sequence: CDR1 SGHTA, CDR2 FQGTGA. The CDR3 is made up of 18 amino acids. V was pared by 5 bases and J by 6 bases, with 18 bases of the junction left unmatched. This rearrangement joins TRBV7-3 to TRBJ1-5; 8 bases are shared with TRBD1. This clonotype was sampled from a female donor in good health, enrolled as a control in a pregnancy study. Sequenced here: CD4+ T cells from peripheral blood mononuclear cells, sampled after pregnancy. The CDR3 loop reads CASSPPLIQDRACQPQHF. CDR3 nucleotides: TGTGCCAGCAGCCCCCCTCTTATCCAGGACAGGGCTTGTCAGCCCCAGCATTTT. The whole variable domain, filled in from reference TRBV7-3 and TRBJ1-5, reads GAGVSQTPSNKVTEKGKYVELRCDPISGHTALYWYRQSLGQGPEFLIYFQGTGAADDSGLPNDRFFAVRPEGSVSTLKIQRTERGDSAVYLCASSPPLIQDRACQPQHFGDGTRLSIL.